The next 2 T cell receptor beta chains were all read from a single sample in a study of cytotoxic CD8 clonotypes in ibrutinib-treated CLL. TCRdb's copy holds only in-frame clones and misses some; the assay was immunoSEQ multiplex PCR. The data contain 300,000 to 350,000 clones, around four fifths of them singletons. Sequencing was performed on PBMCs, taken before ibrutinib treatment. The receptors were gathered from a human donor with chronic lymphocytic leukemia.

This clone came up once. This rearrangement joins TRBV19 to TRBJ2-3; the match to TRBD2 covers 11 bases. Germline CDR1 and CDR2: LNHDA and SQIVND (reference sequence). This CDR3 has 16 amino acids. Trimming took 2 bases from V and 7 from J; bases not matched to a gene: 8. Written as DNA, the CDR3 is TGTGCCAGTAGTATACTACTAGCGGGAGTTGTATATACGCAGTATTTT. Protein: CASSILLAGVVYTQYF.

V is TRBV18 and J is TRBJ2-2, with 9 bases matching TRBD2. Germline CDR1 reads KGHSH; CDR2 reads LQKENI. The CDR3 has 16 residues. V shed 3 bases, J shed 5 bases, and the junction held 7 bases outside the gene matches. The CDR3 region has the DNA TGTGCCAGCTCACCGATGTCTAGCGGGATTACCGGGGAGCTGTTTTTT. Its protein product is CASSPMSSGITGELFF.